This T cell receptor beta chain was sequenced for a study of graft-versus-host responses after intestinal transplantation. Background on the study: Anti-thymocyte globulin induction was given to all recipients, followed by tacrolimus and steroids for roughly 3 years. Study-level findings and limits: Early after transplant, HvG declines were associated with peak levels of circulating GvH clones. The marrow of recipients harbored GvH clones, and ileum or blood showed some of them first. Allografts of patients with graft-donor T cell macrochimerism showed high graft-versus-host to host-versus-graft clone ratios.

As to this clone: Its target is unknown.

Libraries were prepared by immunoSEQ multiplex PCR; TCRdb keeps only in-frame clonotypes and omits some of them. The repertoire holds tens of thousands of clones, with 90% as singletons. Trimming removed 3 bases from V and 4 bases from J; junction bases left unmatched: 8. The CDR3 has 15 residues. Germline V gene data show CDR1 as SGDLS and CDR2 as YYNGEE. J is TRBJ2-3 and V is TRBV9; 7 bases are shared with TRBD1. The sequence derives from a human donor who received an intestinal transplant. The sequencing used unstimulated CD4+ T cells sorted from spleen or lymph node cells, collected before intestinal transplant. The CDR3 region has the DNA TGTGCCAGCAGCGAAGGCCCCGGGACAGCAGATACGCAGTATTTT. Amino acid sequence: CASSEGPGTADTQYF.